A selection of T cell receptor beta chains follows, all from one sample in a study of cytomegalovirus exposure and HLA in healthy donors. The data were produced by immunoSEQ multiplex PCR, yet TCRdb's version contains in-frame clones alone and is incomplete. The sample includes roughly 100,000 clones, about 80% of them seen just once. The sequenced sample was PBMCs. The origin of the receptors is a middle-aged man in good health and CMV-seronegative. The CDR3 runs from the conserved cysteine through the conserved F or W. D genes are given only for firm matches. Some rows have no size entry. The others give once, few or many, or a class for an expanded clone.

J gene,clone size,D gene,V gene,CDR3 DNA,CDR3 protein
TRBJ2-1,-,-,TRBV5-8,TGTGCCAGCACCTTAGGGGTCCTCCTAAACAATGAGCAGTTCTTC,CASTLGVLLNNEQFF
TRBJ2-7,-,TRBD1,TRBV5-1,TGCGCCAGCAGTCTGGGACAGGCCCCCCACGAGCAGTACTTC,CASSLGQAPHEQYF
TRBJ1-1,-,-,TRBV19,TGTGCCAGTAGTATGTCAGGGTCGAACACTGAAGCTTTCTTT,CASSMSGSNTEAFF
TRBJ1-5,-,-,TRBV15,TGTGCCACCAGCAGAGATTCCCCATTCACAGAAAATCAGCCCCAGCATTTT,CATSRDSPFTENQPQHF
TRBJ1-2,-,-,TRBV6-1,TGTGCCAGCAGTGCCGGACAGTACTATGGCTACACCTTC,CASSAGQYYGYTF
TRBJ1-2,-,-,TRBV5-8,TGTGCCAGCAGCCAAGACAGTTATGGCTACACCTTC,CASSQDSYGYTF
TRBJ1-1,-,-,TRBV4-1,TGCGCCAGCAGCCAAGGGCAGGGGATGAACACTGAAGCTTTCTTT,CASSQGQGMNTEAFF
TRBJ2-6,-,-,TRBV6-5,TGTGCCAGCAGTTCCCGAATCTACTCTGGGGCCAACGTCCTGACTTTC,CASSSRIYSGANVLTF
TRBJ1-1,-,-,TRBV5-8,TGTGCCAGCAGCAGTGCACAGGGTAGGGAAGCTTTCTTT,CASSSAQGREAFF
TRBJ1-5,few,-,TRBV7-6,TGTGCCAGCAGCCGCGTGGGCAATCAGCCCCAGCATTTT,CASSRVGNQPQHF
TRBJ1-1,-,-,TRBV6-5,TGTGCCAGCAGTTCCAGGACACCGAACACTGAAGCTTTCTTT,CASSSRTPNTEAFF
TRBJ2-7,-,TRBD2,TRBV18,TGTGCCAGCTCACCACCCTCCAGCGGGGGGAGCTCCTACGAGCAGTACTTC,CASSPPSSGGSSYEQYF
TRBJ2-2,-,TRBD1,TRBV4-2,TGTGCCAGCAGCCTCCGGACAGGGGGCCAAACGAACACCGGGGAGCTGTTTTTT,CASSLRTGGQTNTGELFF
TRBJ1-1,-,TRBD1,TRBV6-5,TGTGCCAGCAGGTTCGGACAGGGACCCACTGAAGCTTTCTTT,CASRFGQGPTEAFF
TRBJ1-6,few,-,TRBV9,TGTGCCAGCAGTCGATCCCCGAGAGGGGGAAATTCACCCCTCCACTTT,CASSRSPRGGNSPLHF
TRBJ2-1,-,TRBD1,TRBV7-2,TGTGCCAGCAGCCCCCCCGGGACAGATTACAATGAGCAGTTCTTC,CASSPPGTDYNEQFF
TRBJ2-1,-,TRBD2,TRBV5-1,TGCGCCAGCAGCTTGCAGCGGGGGGGCTTGTCAGTGAATGAGCAGTTCTTC,CASSLQRGGLSVNEQFF
TRBJ1-1,-,TRBD1,TRBV25-1,TGTGCCAGCTCCCAGGGGGCCAACACTGAAGCTTTCTTT,CASSQGANTEAFF
TRBJ1-2,-,-,TRBV6-5,TGTGCCAGCAGCCCCGGAGGGAGGAACTATGGCTACACCTTC,CASSPGGRNYGYTF
TRBJ2-5,-,TRBD1,TRBV7-2,TGTGCCAGCAGCTCAGGACAGGGAGATTGGCAAGAGACCCAGTACTTC,CASSSGQGDWQETQYF
TRBJ1-5,-,-,TRBV6-5,TGTGCCAGCAGTTTTGTCGGTAGCAATCAGCCCCAGCATTTT,CASSFVGSNQPQHF
TRBJ1-5,-,TRBD1,TRBV10-3,TGTGCCATCAGTGAGTCGGGACAGGGGGGCAATCAGCCCCAGCATTTT,CAISESGQGGNQPQHF
TRBJ1-4,-,TRBD1,TRBV7-2,TGTGCCAGCAGCACTCGACAGGGGGCTAATGAAAAACTGTTTTTT,CASSTRQGANEKLFF
TRBJ1-5,few,-,TRBV6-5,TGTGCCAGCAGAATAGGGGGGGAAGGCAATCAGCCCCAGCATTTT,CASRIGGEGNQPQHF
TRBJ2-4,-,TRBD1,TRBV19,TGTGCCACCCGGGACAGGGTAGGCAAAAACATTCAGTACTTC,CATRDRVGKNIQYF
TRBJ1-4,-,-,TRBV19,TGTGCCAGTAGTATCGGGGGGGCCCGCGAAAAACTGTTTTTT,CASSIGGAREKLFF
TRBJ1-2,-,TRBD1,TRBV7-8,TGTGCCAGCAACCCACAGGGGCGTTTAGCCTATGGCTACACCTTC,CASNPQGRLAYGYTF
TRBJ2-7,few,TRBD1,TRBV4-1,TGCGCCAGCAGCCAGGGACAGGGGACCTACGAGCAGTACTTC,CASSQGQGTYEQYF
TRBJ2-3,-,-,TRBV27,TGTGCCAGCAGTTTCCAGATTTCCACAGATACGCAGTATTTT,CASSFQISTDTQYF
TRBJ1-1,once,-,TRBV9,TGTGCCAGCAGCGTAACAGGCCTCACTGAAGCTTTCTTT,CASSVTGLTEAFF
TRBJ1-4,-,-,TRBV28,TGTGCCGCGGTGGGGCGCGAAAAACTGTTTTTT,CAAVGREKLFF
TRBJ2-1,few,TRBD1,TRBV7-3,TGTGCCAGCAGCTTTACAGGGGGAAGCGATGAGCAGTTCTTC,CASSFTGGSDEQFF
TRBJ2-1,-,-,TRBV10-3,TGTGCCATCAGTGATAGGACAGCCAAAAACTACAATGAGCAGTTCTTC,CAISDRTAKNYNEQFF
TRBJ2-2,once,TRBD1,TRBV7-9,TGTGCCACCTACCGGGACAGGGCTCAGAACACCGGGGAGCTGTTTTTT,CATYRDRAQNTGELFF
TRBJ1-1,-,TRBD1,TRBV29-1,TGCAGCGTTACGGGACAGGGGAACACTGAAGCTTTCTTT,CSVTGQGNTEAFF
TRBJ2-1,-,-,TRBV5-6,TGTGCCAGCAGCCCGGGACTCAATGAGCAGTTCTTC,CASSPGLNEQFF
TRBJ2-7,-,-,TRBV10-3,TGTGCCATCAGGCGGGACTCCCTATCCTACGAGCAGTACTTC,CAIRRDSLSYEQYF
TRBJ1-5,-,-,TRBV6-1,TGTGCCAGCAGTGAAGGTACAGGACCGTATAGCAATCAGCCCCAGCATTTT,CASSEGTGPYSNQPQHF
TRBJ1-5,once,-,TRBV2,TGTGCCAGCAGTGAAGCGTACAGGGTTGGGCAGCCCCAGCATTTT,CASSEAYRVGQPQHF
TRBJ1-1,-,-,TRBV30,TGTGCCTGGCAAAAGGGGGTCAACACTGAAGCTTTCTTT,CAWQKGVNTEAFF
TRBJ1-3,-,TRBD1,TRBV7-8,TGTGCCAGCAGCTTTTGGGGAATGACAGGGCCGGGAAACACCATATATTTT,CASSFWGMTGPGNTIYF
TRBJ2-7,-,-,TRBV11-3,TGTGCCAGCAGCCCCCCGACAGCGCCCTACGAGCAGTACTTC,CASSPPTAPYEQYF
TRBJ2-7,-,TRBD2,TRBV6-6,TGTGCCAGCAGCCGACGAGCGGGGCGCAACTACGAGCAGTACTTC,CASSRRAGRNYEQYF
TRBJ2-7,-,-,TRBV5-1,TGCGCCAGCAGCTTGGGTGGGGGCCCCTACGAGCAGTACTTC,CASSLGGGPYEQYF